This T cell receptor beta chain stems from a study of shared clonotypes between healthy human individuals. Study-wide points: Measured sharing among donors was expected to vary with sequencing depth.

Germline-derived CDR1 and CDR2 are SGHTA and FQGNSA. The CDR3 extends over 14 amino acids. V lost 3 bases and J lost 2, with 9 bases in between. Genomic DNA of every subset was divided equally among multiple immunoSEQ plates. On ten immunoSEQ deep assay plates, unsorted PBMC DNA was sequenced. Data came from immunoSEQ multiplex PCR; TCRdb stores just in-frame clones and leaves some out. The repertoire holds 490,000 or so clones, with around 80% as singletons. Unsorted samples drew genomic DNA from roughly 96 million PBMCs. Concerning this clone: The target antigen is unknown.

This sequence originates from a middle-aged woman in good health. Some clones in this sample may be carry-over from other donors' samples. Sequenced material: PBMCs. The chain carries TRBV7-2 and TRBJ2-3, with D tentatively TRBD1 (6 bases). The CDR3 coding sequence is TGTGCCAGCAGCTTGGGGGCCCACACAGATACGCAGTATTTT. This encodes CASSLGAHTDTQYF. Complete variable domain (other parts from reference TRBV7-2 and TRBJ2-3): GAGVSQSPSNKVTEKGKDVELRCDPISGHTALYWYRQSLGQGLEFLIYFQGNSAPDKSGLPSDRFSAERTGGSVSTLTIQRTQQEDSAVYLCASSLGAHTDTQYFGPGTRLTVL.